Below are 32 T cell receptor beta chains sequenced from a single sample in a study of T cells in tuberculosis. Profiled with immunoSEQ multiplex PCR; TCRdb holds only in-frame clones, not every one. The data show 45,000 or so clones, with 90% to 95% seen just once and around 7% held by the top ten. The specimen was PBMCs. The receptors shown here come from a donor aged 10-29 years with latent tuberculosis or without tuberculosis infection.

The rearrangement links TRBV30 to TRBJ2-7, with 9 bases aligning to TRBD2. Germline V gives CDR1 GTSNPN, CDR2 SVGIG (reference sequence). This CDR3 is built from 17 residues. Trimming cost V 3 bases and J 1 base; bases outside gene matches: 13. CDR3: CAWSRLFSGRGSYEQYF. In DNA form, the CDR3 reads TGTGCCTGGAGCCGCCTTTTTAGCGGGAGAGGATCCTACGAGCAGTACTTC.

The V call is TRBV4-1, the J call TRBJ2-1; the match to TRBD2 covers 7 bases. There are 16 residues in the CDR3. Germline lookup yields CDR1 MGHRA and CDR2 YSYEKL. J was trimmed by 6 bases and V by 0 bases; bases with no gene match: 8. The CDR3: CASSQDPGGRGNEQFF. For the CDR3, the DNA is TGCGCCAGCAGCCAAGACCCTGGGGGGAGGGGCAATGAGCAGTTCTTC.

V gene TRBV29-1 combines with J gene TRBJ1-2, with 7 bases lining up with TRBD1. The length of the CDR3 is 12 residues. With 6 bases clipped from V and 6 bases from J, the junction kept 7 bases outside the gene matches. Germline-derived CDR1 and CDR2 are SQVTM and ANQGSEA. This CDR3 reads CSVSRQGNGYTF. DNA for the CDR3: TGCAGCGTATCAAGACAGGGTAATGGCTACACCTTC.

The chain carries TRBV10-2 and TRBJ2-1; no clear D. The CDR3 runs to 15 residues. Trimming took 6 bases from V and 0 from J, leaving 12 bases between them. Germline CDR1 and CDR2: WSHSY and SAAADI. The CDR3 nucleotides read TGCGCCAGCAGCCCCGGGTATAGCTCCTACAATGAGCAGTTCTTC. This codes for CASSPGYSSYNEQFF.

This chain connects TRBV9 to TRBJ2-2; D unclear. The CDR3 has 16 residues. Per the germline V gene, CDR1 is SGDLS and CDR2 is YYNGEE. Deletions cut 0 bases from V and 4 bases from J, with 13 bases between. CDR3 DNA sequence: TGTGCCAGCAGCGTAGCTTCCCTCCCCGGCACCGGGGAGCTGTTTTTT. The encoded protein is CASSVASLPGTGELFF.

This rearrangement joins TRBV7-3 to TRBJ2-1; TRBD1 matches at 7 bases. This CDR3 region has 13 residues. V lost 0 bases, J lost 15 bases, and 8 bases stayed unmatched. Germline V gene sequence: CDR1 SGHTA, CDR2 FQGTGA. CDR3 protein: CASSLTQGGQRFF. Written as DNA, the CDR3 is TGTGCCAGCAGCTTAACCCAAGGGGGCCAACGGTTCTTC.

This rearrangement joins TRBV27 to TRBJ1-2; 7 nucleotides align to TRBD1. The CDR3 totals 14 residues. V shed 0 bases and J 4 bases; nucleotides not matched to a gene: 2. Germline V CDR1 and CDR2: MNHEY, SMNVEV (reference sequence). Here the CDR3 DNA reads TGTGCCAGCAGTTTATCAGCAGGGGGCTATGGCTACACCTTC. The encoded protein is CASSLSAGGYGYTF.

V is TRBV27 and J is TRBJ1-2, with D tentatively TRBD1 (6 bases). This CDR3 has 14 amino acids. Germline CDR1 and CDR2: MNHEY and SMNVEV (reference sequence). V lost 3 bases and J 7 bases, leaving 15 bases between the germline ends. The CDR3 DNA follows: TGTGCCAGCAGTTTGGGGGCAGGGGTAGGTGGCTACACCTTC. Amino acid sequence: CASSLGAGVGGYTF.

Only a few counts were recorded for this clone. The V call is TRBV4-2, the J call TRBJ1-6; 9 bases are a match to TRBD1. Germline V CDR1 and CDR2: LGHNA, YNFKEQ. This CDR3 is 18 amino acids long. The V and J ends lost 0 bases and 6 bases, in that order; junction bases with no gene match: 9. DNA for the CDR3: TGTGCCAGCAGCCAAGAATCCCCCTGGACAGGGGCTAATTCACCCCTCCACTTT. As protein: CASSQESPWTGANSPLHF.

The CDR3 nucleotides read TGTGCCAGCAGCTCCCTGACAGGCAACTATGGCTACACCTTC. Translating it yields CASSSLTGNYGYTF. This chain joins TRBV7-2 and TRBJ1-2, with D maybe TRBD1 (6 bases). CDR1 is SGHTA and CDR2 is FQGNSA in the germline V gene. Trimming removed 4 bases at V and 2 bases at J, with 11 bases between. The CDR3 consists of 14 residues.

The chain has TRBV27 and TRBJ2-1; perhaps TRBD1 as D (5 bases). The CDR3 is made up of 18 amino acids. Germline V CDR1 and CDR2: MNHEY, SMNVEV (reference sequence). The V gene lost 2 bases and the J gene lost 1 base, with 18 bases spanning the gap. The CDR3 DNA is TGTGCCAGCAGTTTAAGGGGTACCCCCCTGAGGTCCTACAATGAGCAGTTCTTC. Amino acid sequence: CASSLRGTPLRSYNEQFF.

The chain couples TRBV5-3 to TRBJ1-1; TRBD1 aligns across 11 bases. TRBV5-3 is placed among ORFs of uncertain function. The CDR3 runs 14 residues. V was pared by 4 bases and J by 9 bases, with 8 bases of the junction left unmatched. In DNA form, the CDR3 reads TGTGCCAGAAGCCGCCAGGACAGGGGGCGTAAAGCTTTCTTT. It specifies CARSRQDRGRKAFF.

The V and J genes are TRBV4-1 and TRBJ2-2; TRBD1 might be the D (5 bases). Germline V gives CDR1 MGHRA, CDR2 YSYEKL. This CDR3 contains 14 residues. The germline V and J ends were trimmed by 1 base and 4 bases, with 7 bases remaining between them. The CDR3 here is CASSQGQSTGELFF. CDR3 nucleotide sequence: TGCGCCAGCAGCCAAGGACAGTCCACCGGGGAGCTGTTTTTT.

The rearrangement links TRBV25-1 to TRBJ2-7; tentatively, D is TRBD2 (5 bases). There are 14 residues in the CDR3. Germline V lookup: CDR1 MGHDK, CDR2 SYGVNS. V gave up 1 base and J gave up 2 bases, with 9 bases separating them. CDR3 sequence: CASSEWEPPYEQYF. The CDR3 DNA reads as TGTGCCAGCAGTGAATGGGAGCCGCCCTACGAGCAGTACTTC.

This chain joins TRBV27 and TRBJ1-2, with D hard to call. Germline V CDR1 and CDR2: MNHEY, SMNVEV (reference sequence). With 5 bases removed from V and 3 bases from J, the gap between germline ends came to 13 bases. This CDR3 has 14 amino acids. The CDR3 reads CASSPGQVHYGYTF. CDR3 bases: TGTGCCAGCAGTCCTGGCCAGGTACACTATGGCTACACCTTC.

V and J are TRBV19 and TRBJ1-1; 8 positions agree with TRBD1. The CDR3 spans 16 residues. From germline, CDR1 is LNHDA and CDR2 SQIVND (reference sequence). Trimming cost V 4 bases and J 0 bases; bases outside gene matches: 7. Here the CDR3 reads CASSTSADRVNTEAFF. In DNA form, the CDR3 reads TGTGCCAGTAGTACGTCTGCGGACAGGGTGAACACTGAAGCTTTCTTT.

The chain combines TRBV11-3 with TRBJ1-4, with TRBD1 as a possible D gene (5 bases). Germline V lookup: CDR1 SGHNT, CDR2 YENEEA. There are 20 residues in the CDR3. V lost 7 bases and J 8 bases, leaving 35 bases between the germline ends. The DNA for the CDR3 is TGTGCCAGCACCCTCCCGAAAGATGGAGTGGGGGGGACGATTCGGGAAAAACTGTTTTTT. It is translated as CASTLPKDGVGGTIREKLFF.

Here the CDR3 reads CASSLVVGRTEAFF. The CDR3 DNA reads as TGTGCCAGCAGCTTAGTGGTGGGGCGTACTGAAGCTTTCTTT. The V and J genes are TRBV11-2 and TRBJ1-1; possible D gene TRBD1, 5 bases. V was shortened by 1 base and J by 5 bases, with 11 bases between the two germline ends. CDR1 and CDR2 from the germline V gene are SGHAT and FQNNGV. This CDR3 region has 14 residues.

This chain links TRBV6-5 with TRBJ1-2; D is uncertain. Germline loops: CDR1 MNHEY, CDR2 SVGAGI. CDR3 size: 13 residues. Trimming stripped 6 bases from V and 4 bases from J, with 12 bases between. CDR3 region: CASRARGLYGYTF. CDR3 bases: TGTGCCAGCAGGGCACGCGGTCTCTATGGCTACACCTTC.

This clone was counted a single time. The chain is built from TRBV4-1 and TRBJ1-3; D unclear. The CDR3 consists of 16 residues. Germline values: CDR1 MGHRA, CDR2 YSYEKL. The germline V and J ends were trimmed by 4 bases and 2 bases, with 15 bases remaining between them. The chain's CDR3 is CASSPLITPAGNTIYF. CDR3 DNA sequence: TGCGCCAGCAGCCCCCTCATCACCCCGGCTGGAAACACCATATATTTT.

This chain joins TRBV4-2 and TRBJ1-5; 7 bases line up with TRBD1. Per the germline V gene, CDR1 is LGHNA and CDR2 is YNFKEQ. Trimming took 2 bases from V and 5 from J; bases not matched to a gene: 12. The CDR3 is 17 amino acids. CDR3 DNA sequence: TGTGCCAGCAGCCAAACAGGGTGGACAGGTGGAGATCAGCCCCAGCATTTT. Its protein product is CASSQTGWTGGDQPQHF.

CDR3 loop: CASSQELAKNIQYF. The CDR3 DNA follows: TGTGCCAGCTCACAAGAACTAGCCAAAAACATTCAGTACTTC. This rearrangement joins TRBV18 to TRBJ2-4; D remains unclear. In germline, CDR1 is KGHSH, CDR2 LQKENI. V was clipped by 4 bases and J by 0 bases, with 7 bases between them. The CDR3 spans 14 residues.

The V and J genes are TRBV7-8 and TRBJ2-7, with 9 bases lining up with TRBD2. The germline gives CDR1 SGHVS, CDR2 FQNEAQ. This CDR3 has 16 residues. J lost 4 bases, V lost 2 bases, and 9 bases had no gene match. This CDR3 is CASSLISGSVAYEQYF. In DNA form, the CDR3 reads TGTGCCAGCAGCTTAATTAGCGGGAGTGTCGCATACGAGCAGTACTTC.

Only one count was recorded for this clone. This sequence joins TRBV7-8 and TRBJ1-2, with TRBD1 matching 12 bases. Germline lookup yields CDR1 SGHVS and CDR2 FQNEAQ. The CDR3 contains 17 residues. The trim removed 5 bases at V and 8 bases at J, leaving 15 bases unmatched. CDR3 sequence: CASSLDHPGQGARGYTF. DNA for the CDR3: TGTGCCAGCAGCCTTGATCATCCGGGACAGGGGGCACGAGGCTACACCTTC. Based on the CDR3 plus reference TRBV7-8 and TRBJ1-2, the full variable domain is GAGVSQSPRYKVAKRGQDVALRCDPISGHVSLFWYQQALGQGPEFLTYFQNEAQLDKSGLPSDRFFAERPEGSVSTLKIQRTQQEDSAVYLCASSLDHPGQGARGYTFGSGTRLTVV.

This clone showed up just once. The V and J genes are TRBV7-3 and TRBJ2-3; D is undetermined. The CDR3 spans 13 residues. V dropped 3 bases and J dropped 5 bases, with 9 bases sitting between them. CDR1 is SGHTA, CDR2 FQGTGA, per germline. The CDR3 DNA reads as TGTGCCAGCAGCTTCTTCACGGGAGATACGCAGTATTTT. Its protein product is CASSFFTGDTQYF.

The chain combines TRBV7-3 with TRBJ2-2, with TRBD1 matching over 10 bases. This CDR3 is 17 amino acids long. The V gene's germline CDR1 is SGHTA and CDR2 FQGTGA. J lost 1 base, V lost 1 base, and 3 bases had no gene match. In nucleotides, the CDR3 is TGTGCCAGCAGCTTAAGAGGACAGGGGGTGAACACCGGGGAGCTGTTTTTT. This codes for CASSLRGQGVNTGELFF.

This clone was observed once. V and J are TRBV25-1 and TRBJ2-2; D is perhaps TRBD2 (6 bases). Trimming pared 4 bases from V and 1 base from J, leaving 13 bases between. CDR3 length: 16 amino acids. Germline CDR1 MGHDK, CDR2 SYGVNS. The CDR3 here is CASSGPPGGNTGELFF. As DNA, the CDR3 is TGTGCCAGCAGTGGGCCCCCCGGGGGGAACACCGGGGAGCTGTTTTTT.

The chain carries TRBV11-3 and TRBJ1-1; tentative D call: TRBD1 (5 bases). Germline CDR1 reads SGHNT; CDR2 reads YENEEA. This CDR3 spans 13 amino acids. Trimming shortened V by 2 bases and J by 5 bases, and 9 bases separated the two germline ends. Written as DNA, the CDR3 is TGTGCCAGCAGCTTACAGGGAGGAACTGAAGCTTTCTTT. It specifies CASSLQGGTEAFF.

This sequence joins TRBV27 and TRBJ2-7; tentative D call: TRBD1 (6 bases). Trimming pared 2 bases from V and 4 bases from J, leaving 18 bases between. The CDR3 length is 16 residues. Germline loops: CDR1 MNHEY, CDR2 SMNVEV (reference sequence). CDR3 in DNA: TGTGCCAGCAGTTTAATAGGGGTGGCCGGACAGTACGAGCAGTACTTC. It codes for CASSLIGVAGQYEQYF.

The genes are TRBV7-2 and TRBJ2-2; TRBD2 agrees at 13 bases. In germline, CDR1 is SGHTA, CDR2 FQGNSA. CDR3 length equals 17 residues. J gave up 5 bases and V 2 bases, and 5 bases lay outside the gene matches. CDR3 DNA: TGTGCCAGCAGCTTACTGCGGACTAGCGGGGGAACCGGGGAGCTGTTTTTT. Protein: CASSLLRTSGGTGELFF.

The chain recombines TRBV7-9 with TRBJ1-1, with D perhaps TRBD1 (6 bases). The CDR3 is 15 amino acids. Trimming cost V 5 bases and J 3 bases, with 16 bases left between them. The V gene's germline CDR1 is SEHNR and CDR2 FQNEAQ (reference sequence). CDR3 DNA sequence: TGTGCCAGCAGCCACCCAGACAGGCCTTACACTGAAGCTTTCTTT. It codes for CASSHPDRPYTEAFF.

This chain connects TRBV18 to TRBJ1-1; 7 positions match TRBD1. The CDR3 spans 14 residues. Germline CDR1 is KGHSH and CDR2 is LQKENI. V shed 6 bases and J 1 base; nucleotides not matched to a gene: 5. The CDR3 bases are TGTGCCAGCTCGGGGGGACAGTGGAACACTGAAGCTTTCTTT. Amino acids: CASSGGQWNTEAFF.